This T cell receptor (beta chain) was identified during a study of shared clonotypes between healthy human individuals. Study-wide background: Donor composition was a couple of women and three men, aged 18 to 49. Whole-study results and caveats: Incompleteness in sorted-subset sequencing, despite large depth, was shown by rarefaction. The sharing of roughly 5% of naive CD4 clonotypes was seen across several donors. Naive subsets typically showed greater estimated richness than memory subsets.

The naive CD8 subset, CD45RO-negative cells positively selected for CCR7, excluded terminally differentiated effector memory CD45RA+ cells. As concerns this clone: As yet, its antigen is unknown.

The V gene's germline CDR1 is SEHNR and CDR2 FQNEAQ (reference sequence). J lost 6 bases, V lost 4 bases, and 11 bases had no gene match. The CDR3 runs to 16 residues. Repertoires were generated with immunoSEQ multiplex PCR, while TCRdb's copy carries only in-frame clones and drops some. In the table there are 1.5 million to 2.5 million clones, around 96% of which are singletons. The TCR sequence derives from a man aged 18-30 years in good health. This chain connects TRBV7-9 to TRBJ2-5, with 10 bases lining up with TRBD1. Sequenced input: naive CD8+ T cells sorted from blood. The CDR3: CASSSTPGQGTKTQYF. The CDR3 DNA reads TGTGCCAGCAGCTCGACCCCGGGACAGGGGACAAAGACCCAGTACTTC.